The 17 T cell receptor beta chains below all came from one sample that was sequenced in a study of monozygotic twins with inflammatory bowel disease. One entry per CDR3 protein, without DNA, is what TCRdb gives after re-calling the 5' RACE reads. This table holds 300,000 to 450,000 distinct CDR3 sequences. The specimen was blood. These receptors all come from a human donor with ulcerative colitis or Crohn's disease, or a healthy co-twin of an affected twin (not recorded which).

The chain links TRBV6-5 to TRBJ2-1; TCRdb picks TRBD2, but there is no DNA to check that call. CDR1 and CDR2 from the germline V gene are MNHEY and SVGAGI. This CDR3 has 14 residues. The CDR3 spells CASSWRGSYNEQFF.

The CDR3: CASTNPGLYGYTF. The chain joins TRBV6-6 to TRBJ1-2. Germline CDR1 is MNHNY and CDR2 is SVGAGI (reference sequence). This CDR3 region has 13 residues.

The chain is built from TRBV18 and TRBJ1-1; the D call of TRBD1 rests on TCRdb alone, since no DNA is present to check it. Looked up from germline, CDR1 is KGHSH and CDR2 is LQKENI. The CDR3 runs 17 residues. CDR3 residues: CASSPPGQGARDTEAFF.

The gene calls are TRBV28 and TRBJ2-7; TCRdb picks TRBD1, but there is no DNA to check that call. This CDR3 comprises 14 residues. Germline CDR1 is MDHEN and CDR2 is SYDVKM. This CDR3 reads CASIQGASSYEQYF.

The genes are TRBV2 and TRBJ1-1; TCRdb names TRBD1, which stays unverified in the absence of DNA. The CDR3 runs to 15 residues. Germline CDR1 reads SNHLY; CDR2 reads FYNNEI. The CDR3 spells CASSDGTTVGTEAFF.

J is TRBJ1-5 and V is TRBV10-3. The CDR3 totals 13 residues. Germline values: CDR1 ENHRY, CDR2 SYGVKD. CDR3 protein: CAISENSNQPQHF.

This sequence joins TRBV4-2 and TRBJ2-1. This CDR3 region has 12 residues. Germline loops: CDR1 LGHNA, CDR2 YNFKEQ. CDR3 sequence reads: CASSPMGNEQFF.

This sequence joins TRBV5-1 and TRBJ2-2. CDR3 length: 15 residues. Germline values: CDR1 SGHRS, CDR2 YFSETQ. The CDR3 region is CASSWDTGDTGELFF. The entire variable domain, with the rest obtained from reference TRBV5-1 and TRBJ2-2, is as follows: KAGVTQTPRYLIKTRGQQVTLSCSPISGHRSVSWYQQTPGQGLQFLFEYFSETQRNKGNFPGRFSGRQFSNSRSEMNVSTLELGDSALYLCASSWDTGDTGELFFGEGSRLTVL.

This chain connects TRBV5-5 to TRBJ2-7; with no DNA, the TCRdb D assignment of TRBD1 cannot be verified. The germline V gene encodes CDR1 SGHKS and CDR2 YYEKEE (reference sequence). This CDR3 comprises 15 residues. The chain's CDR3 is CASSHRDREYYEQYF.

This CDR3 is CASSHLSGAGEGNSPLHF. V and J are TRBV4-3 and TRBJ1-6; TCRdb's assignment of TRBD1 cannot be checked, as there is no DNA. Germline V gene data show CDR1 as LGHNA and CDR2 as YSLEER. The CDR3 loop spans 18 amino acids.

The rearrangement uses TRBV18 and TRBJ2-1; TCRdb reports TRBD2, a call that lacks DNA to check it against. This CDR3 spans 16 amino acids. CDR1 and CDR2 (germline): KGHSH, LQKENI. The CDR3: CASSPSGTSGGYEQFF.

This CDR3 is CSVEAGTGGLFQETQYF. The V and J genes are TRBV29-1 and TRBJ2-5; TCRdb's D gene call, TRBD1, goes unchecked for lack of DNA. Germline CDR1 reads SQVTM; CDR2 reads ANQGSEA. The CDR3 contains 17 residues.

This chain links TRBV15 with TRBJ2-7; the D call of TRBD1 rests on TCRdb alone, since no DNA is present to check it. Looked up from germline, CDR1 is LNHNV and CDR2 is YYDKDF (reference sequence). This CDR3 comprises 12 residues. CDR3 region: CATSDVPYEQYF.

The chain employs TRBV9 and TRBJ1-1; TCRdb outputs TRBD1, but without DNA this stays unchecked. The length of the CDR3 is 16 residues. CDR1 is SGDLS, CDR2 YYNGEE, per germline. The CDR3 loop reads CASSVAEPQGNTEAFF.

V usage is TRBV5-1 and J usage is TRBJ1-4. The CDR3 has 13 amino acids. Looked up from germline, CDR1 is SGHRS and CDR2 is YFSETQ. CDR3: CASSMGPNEKLFF.

This sequence joins TRBV6-2 or TRBV6-3 and TRBJ1-1; absent DNA, TCRdb's TRBD1 call cannot be checked. This CDR3 has 15 amino acids. CDR1 MNHEY and CDR2 SVGEGT come from the germline V gene. CDR3 protein: CASSYWPPEGTEAFF.

The chain links TRBV6-5 to TRBJ2-3; without DNA, the TCRdb call of TRBD1 cannot be checked. The CDR3 sequence is 14 residues long. Per germline, CDR1 MNHEY and CDR2 SVGAGI. The CDR3: CASSYSSGSDTQYF.